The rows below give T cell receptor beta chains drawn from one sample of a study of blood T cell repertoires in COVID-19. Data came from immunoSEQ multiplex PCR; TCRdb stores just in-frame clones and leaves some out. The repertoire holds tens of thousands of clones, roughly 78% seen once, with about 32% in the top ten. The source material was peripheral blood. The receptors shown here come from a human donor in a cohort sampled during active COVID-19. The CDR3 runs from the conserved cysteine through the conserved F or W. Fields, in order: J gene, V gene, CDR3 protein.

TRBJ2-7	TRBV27	CASSSLRQGSSRYEQYF
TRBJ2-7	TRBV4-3	CASSRKATGNEQYF
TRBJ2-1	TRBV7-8	CASSLVGGEGENEQFF
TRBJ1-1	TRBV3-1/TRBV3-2	CASSRQGTTEAFF
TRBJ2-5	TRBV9	CASSTGTAQETQYF
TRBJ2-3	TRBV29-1	CSVEERTYGDSDTQYF
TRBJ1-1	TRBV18	CATSVGSRVTEAFF
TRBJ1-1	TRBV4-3	CASSQEGQAPMNTEAFF
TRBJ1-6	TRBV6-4	CASSASGDNSPLHF
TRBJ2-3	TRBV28	CASSSGGDSQDTQYF
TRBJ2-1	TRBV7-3	CASSLTHSGYNEQFF
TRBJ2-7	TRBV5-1	CASSLDAGGNYEQYF
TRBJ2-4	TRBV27	CASSLAGAIAKNIQYF
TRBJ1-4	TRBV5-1	CASSLAGHHNEKLFF
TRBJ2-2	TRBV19	CASSIRLRSTGELFF
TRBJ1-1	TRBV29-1	CSVAWDIGEAFF
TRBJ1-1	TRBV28	CASSRRGVNTEAFF
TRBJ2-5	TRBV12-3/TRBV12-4	CASSTRLRETQYF
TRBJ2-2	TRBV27	CASSLRTANTGELFF
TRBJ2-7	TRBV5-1	CASSARSGDYEQYF
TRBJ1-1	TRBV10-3	CAISERGGVGGAEAFF
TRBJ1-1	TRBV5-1	CASSLRGGADLAAFF
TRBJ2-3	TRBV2	CASSDNFGTDTQYF
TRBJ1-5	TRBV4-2	CASSQVGSPSNQPQHF
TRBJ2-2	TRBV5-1	CASSLAGTANTGELFF
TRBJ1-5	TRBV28	CASSFSQAPRSQPQHF